This T cell receptor beta chain was recovered during a study of blood T cells in healthy people across ages. Study-wide points: PBMCs left unsorted prevented a conclusive naive versus antigen-experienced comparison. Any changes in expanded clonotypes were possibly confounded, as donor CMV status remained unknown.

Combining a sample-barcoded 5' primer with a J-beta primer mix, a second PCR ran for roughly 6 to 12 cycles. TCRdb fed the 5' RACE reads into MiXCR, producing one record per CDR3 protein. This table holds over 1,500,000 distinct CDR3 sequences, approximately 39% found once. There were healthy Caucasian individuals from Russia, aged about 6 to 100, serving as donors. This CDR3 has 14 residues. The germline V gene has CDR1 SGHTA and CDR2 FQGNSA. V was cut by 5 bases and J by 0 bases, with 10 bases left in between. In regard to this clonotype: Its antigen is currently unknown.

The clonotype was recovered from a human donor in good health. Sequencing was done on a sample of blood. V gene TRBV7-2 combines with J gene TRBJ2-5; possibly TRBD2 for D (5 bases). This CDR3 reads CASSRSGYQETQYF. CDR3 in DNA: TGTGCCAGCAGCCGAAGCGGCTACCAAGAGACCCAGTACTTC.